The next 28 T cell receptor beta chains were all read from a single sample in a study of blood T cell repertoires in COVID-19. Profiling relied on immunoSEQ multiplex PCR, and the TCRdb table lists in-frame clones only, not all of them. The sample yields roughly 260,000 clones, more than 70% seen once. The source material was peripheral blood. These TCRs come from a woman in her late teens or twenties with acute or convalescent COVID-19.

The CDR3 bases are TGTGCCAGCAGCTACCGGCAGGGAGGTGAAAAACTGTTTTTT. This encodes CASSYRQGGEKLFF. V and J are TRBV7-9 and TRBJ1-4, with D possibly TRBD1 on 5 matching bases. This CDR3 contains 14 residues. Germline CDR1 reads SEHNR; CDR2 reads FQNEAQ (reference sequence). V was clipped by 4 bases and J by 7 bases, with 13 bases between them.

The chain uses TRBV21-1 and TRBJ1-5; the table's D call of TRBD1 was not tested on the DNA. TRBV21-1 is a known pseudogene. This CDR3 spans 16 amino acids. Here the CDR3 DNA reads TGTGCCAGCGGCGAAGGGCAAAATTATAGCAATCAGCCCCAGCATTTT. It translates to CASGEGQNYSNQPQHF.

The chain employs TRBV11-3 and TRBJ2-1, with 9 nucleotides matching TRBD2. Germline-derived CDR1 and CDR2 are SGHNT and YENEEA. Trimming cost V 1 base and J 5 bases; bases outside gene matches: 6. CDR3 length: 16 amino acids. The CDR3 reads CASSLGWAGGNNEQFF. CDR3 in DNA: TGTGCCAGCAGCTTAGGATGGGCGGGAGGGAACAATGAGCAGTTCTTC.

This sequence joins TRBV11-3 and TRBJ2-1; TRBD1 matches 8 bases. Germline CDR1 is SGHNT and CDR2 is YENEEA. This CDR3 comprises 15 residues. The V segment lost 3 bases and the J segment 0 bases; nucleotides outside the gene matches: 1. The CDR3 is CASSFGQGSYNEQFF. The DNA of the CDR3 is TGTGCCAGCAGCTTCGGACAGGGCTCCTACAATGAGCAGTTCTTC.

CDR3 amino acids: CATSDGPSSGRALDEQYF. In DNA form, the CDR3 reads TGTGCCACCAGTGATGGGCCCAGTAGCGGGAGGGCCTTGGACGAGCAGTACTTC. V is TRBV24-1 and J is TRBJ2-7, with 11 nucleotides matching TRBD2. The CDR3 runs to 18 residues. V trimming: 3 bases; J trimming: 5 bases; junction bases outside the gene matches: 14. Germline CDR1 reads KGHDR; CDR2 reads SFDVKD.

The chain links TRBV30 to TRBJ1-2; TRBD1 agrees at 10 bases. This CDR3 comprises 12 residues. The J segment lost 6 bases and the V segment lost 5 bases, leaving 3 bases of the junction unmatched. CDR1 GTSNPN and CDR2 SVGIG come from the germline V gene (reference sequence). CDR3 in amino acids: CAWAGTGDGYTF. CDR3 coding DNA: TGTGCCTGGGCCGGGACAGGGGATGGCTACACCTTC.

This clone has just one count. The chain is built from TRBV7-3 and TRBJ2-1; 7 bases line up with TRBD2. Germline values: CDR1 SGHTA, CDR2 FQGTGA. The CDR3 sequence is 14 residues long. V trimming: 5 bases; J trimming: 2 bases; junction bases outside the gene matches: 3. The CDR3 sequence: CASSPSGTYNEQFF. The CDR3 nucleotides are TGTGCCAGCAGCCCTAGCGGCACCTACAATGAGCAGTTCTTC. Combining the CDR3 with reference TRBV7-3 and TRBJ2-1 gives the whole variable domain GAGVSQTPSNKVTEKGKYVELRCDPISGHTALYWYRQSLGQGPEFLIYFQGTGAADDSGLPNDRFFAVRPEGSVSTLKIQRTERGDSAVYLCASSPSGTYNEQFFGPGTRLTVL.

V gene TRBV30 combines with J gene TRBJ2-1, with 13 nucleotides matching TRBD2. The CDR3 totals 15 residues. The V segment lost 4 bases and the J segment 6 bases; nucleotides outside the gene matches: 6. Looked up from germline, CDR1 is GTSNPN and CDR2 is SVGIG (reference sequence). The CDR3 spells CAWTSGTSGINEQFF. The CDR3 DNA follows: TGTGCCTGGACGTCCGGGACTAGCGGGATCAATGAGCAGTTCTTC.

The V and J genes are TRBV6-1 and TRBJ1-6; unclear D gene. This CDR3 comprises 15 residues. Germline CDR1 and CDR2: MNHNS and SASEGT. Trimming left V 3 bases short and J 4 bases short, with 10 bases between. The CDR3 loop is CASSEARSYNSPLHF. CDR3 coding DNA: TGTGCCAGCAGTGAGGCCCGAAGTTATAATTCACCCCTCCACTTT.

The count of this clone is one. This chain connects TRBV27 to TRBJ2-1; D might be TRBD1 (5 bases). Germline-derived CDR1 and CDR2 are MNHEY and SMNVEV (reference sequence). Trimming shortened V by 2 bases and J by 15 bases, and 14 bases separated the two germline ends. This CDR3 is 12 amino acids long. CDR3 DNA sequence: TGTGCCAGCAGTTTAGTGGACAACCGGTTGTTCTTC. Translating it yields CASSLVDNRLFF.

The V call is TRBV28, the J call TRBJ2-7, with 9 nucleotides matching TRBD1. This CDR3 contains 14 residues. Losses at the gene ends were 3 bases for V and 5 bases for J; bases not matched to a gene: 5. Germline CDR1 is MDHEN and CDR2 is SYDVKM. The CDR3 coding sequence is TGTGCCAGCAGTTTCTGGACAGGGGCCAACGAGCAGTACTTC. It is translated as CASSFWTGANEQYF.

The rearrangement joins TRBV27 to TRBJ2-2; D unresolved. Trimming stripped 4 bases from V and 6 bases from J, with 9 bases between. The CDR3 covers 13 residues. CDR1 and CDR2 (germline): MNHEY, SMNVEV (reference sequence). This chain's CDR3 is CASSSSRAGELFF. The CDR3 DNA reads TGTGCCAGCAGTTCGTCCCGAGCCGGGGAGCTGTTTTTT.

The chain recombines TRBV5-1 with TRBJ1-1; D is unresolved. Trimming shortened V by 0 bases and J by 3 bases, and 12 bases separated the two germline ends. The CDR3 is made up of 15 amino acids. CDR1 SGHRS and CDR2 YFSETQ come from the germline V gene. CDR3 bases: TGCGCCAGCAGCTTGGACGGCCCGAGGGACACTGAAGCTTTCTTT. This sequence encodes CASSLDGPRDTEAFF.

This chain links TRBV11-2 with TRBJ2-3; 8 bases are shared with TRBD2. The CDR3 contains 16 residues. CDR1 SGHAT and CDR2 FQNNGV come from the germline V gene. The junction had 9 bases not matched to a gene; V was cut back by 5 bases and J by 2 bases. The CDR3 spells CASSVRNSGNTDTQYF. In DNA form, the CDR3 reads TGTGCCAGCAGCGTCCGAAATAGCGGGAACACAGATACGCAGTATTTT.

DNA for the CDR3: TGTGCCAGCAGTTTAGGGCGGGACCGCTCCTACGAGCAGTACTTC. Translation gives CASSLGRDRSYEQYF. The chain links TRBV27 to TRBJ2-7; D may be TRBD2 (6 bases). Trimming left V 2 bases short and J 0 bases short, with 11 bases between. The CDR3 has 15 amino acids. Germline V lookup: CDR1 MNHEY, CDR2 SMNVEV (reference sequence).

This chain links TRBV2 with TRBJ1-5; TRBD1 might be the D (5 bases). V was pared by 4 bases and J by 5 bases, with 9 bases between. The CDR3 is 13 residues long. The germline V gene has CDR1 SNHLY and CDR2 FYNNEI. DNA for the CDR3: TGTGCCAGCAGTGGACAGAATTATCAGCCCCAGCATTTT. It is translated as CASSGQNYQPQHF. Combining the CDR3 with reference TRBV2 and TRBJ1-5 gives the whole variable domain EPEVTQTPSHQVTQMGQEVILRCVPISNHLYFYWYRQILGQKVEFLVSFYNNEISEKSEIFDDQFSVERPDGSNFTLKIRSTKLEDSAMYFCASSGQNYQPQHFGDGTRLSIL.

V usage is TRBV7-6 and J usage is TRBJ2-6; the match to TRBD1 covers 12 bases. Germline V gene data show CDR1 as SGHVS and CDR2 as FNYEAQ. CDR3 size: 18 residues. Unmatched junction bases numbered 7, after V lost 3 bases and J lost 4 bases. As DNA, the CDR3 is TGTGCCAGCAGCTTTCAGGGACAGGGGGCTTCGGGGGCCAACGTCCTGACTTTC. Amino acids: CASSFQGQGASGANVLTF.

The chain links TRBV6-5 to TRBJ2-5; D gene unclear. The V end lost 11 bases, the J end lost 4 bases, and 20 bases lay between the germline ends. Germline CDR1 and CDR2: MNHEY and SVGAGI. CDR3 size: 14 residues. The DNA of the CDR3 is TGTGCCTGCGCTTCCGGCCAGGCCGGAGAGACCCAGTACTTC. It specifies CACASGQAGETQYF.

This chain connects TRBV7-9 to TRBJ2-5; 13 bases map to TRBD2. Trimming at V came to 7 bases and at J to 2 bases, leaving 13 bases not matched to a gene. This CDR3 spans 18 amino acids. Germline CDR1 is SEHNR and CDR2 is FQNEAQ (reference sequence). The CDR3 DNA reads TGTGCCAGCAATTCCCCGGGACTAGCGGGATGGGGGCAAGAGACCCAGTACTTC. Its protein product is CASNSPGLAGWGQETQYF. The variable domain in full, completed from reference TRBV7-9 and TRBJ2-5, reads DTGVSQNPRHKITKRGQNVTFRCDPISEHNRLYWYRQTLGQGPEFLTYFQNEAQLEKSRLLSDRFSAERPKGSFSTLEIQRTEQGDSAMYLCASNSPGLAGWGQETQYFGPGTRLLVL.

The chain joins TRBV24-1 to TRBJ1-2; a possible D gene is TRBD1 (5 bases). The germline CDR1 and CDR2 sequences are KGHDR and SFDVKD. The ends were cut back, 9 bases at V and 0 bases at J, with 10 bases in the middle. The CDR3 length is 13 residues. CDR3 protein: CATSDTTNYGYTF. CDR3 sequence (DNA): TGTGCCACCTCGGACACGACTAACTATGGCTACACCTTC.

The chain carries TRBV2 and TRBJ2-1, with 8 bases fitting TRBD2. CDR3 length: 18 residues. From germline, CDR1 is SNHLY and CDR2 FYNNEI. V was clipped by 2 bases and J by 7 bases; unmatched bases: 16. The CDR3 nucleotides read TGTGCCAGCAGTGAAAGCGTAATAGCGGGACCTAGGATAAATGAGCAGTTCTTC. It yields the protein CASSESVIAGPRINEQFF.

The rearrangement links TRBV14 to TRBJ1-2, with 7 bases lining up with TRBD1. The germline V gene encodes CDR1 SGHDN and CDR2 FVKESK. This CDR3 has 15 amino acids. Trimming cost V 1 base and J 6 bases; bases outside gene matches: 8. The CDR3 DNA reads TGTGCCAGCAGCCAAGTTACAGGGGCAGGAGATGGCTACACCTTC. It is translated as CASSQVTGAGDGYTF.

The chain is built from TRBV29-1 and TRBJ2-6, with TRBD2 matching over 7 bases. Germline V lookup: CDR1 SQVTM, CDR2 ANQGSEA. The V gene end was trimmed by 2 bases and the J gene end by 1 base; junction bases not matched to a gene: 14. The CDR3 contains 19 residues. The CDR3 here is CSVERWEGADGSGANVLTF. As DNA, the CDR3 is TGCAGCGTTGAACGGTGGGAGGGCGCCGACGGGTCTGGGGCCAACGTCCTGACTTTC.

The chain has TRBV5-6 and TRBJ1-4; D is unclear. This CDR3 region has 17 residues. Trimming cost V 2 bases and J 3 bases, with 17 bases left between them. Germline CDR1 is SGHDT and CDR2 is YYEEEE. For the CDR3, the DNA is TGTGCCAGCAGCTTATTAATTGAATTGAGAGCTAATGAAAAACTGTTTTTT. It specifies CASSLLIELRANEKLFF.

The V gene is TRBV7-2, the J gene TRBJ2-2, with TRBD2 matching 8 bases. The ends lost 5 bases at V and 5 bases at J; junction bases unmatched: 4. CDR3 size: 14 residues. CDR1 is SGHTA, CDR2 FQGNSA, per germline. CDR3 coding DNA: TGTGCCAGCAGCGGGACTAGGAGGACCGGGGAGCTGTTTTTT. Translating gives CASSGTRRTGELFF.

The chain is built from TRBV11-3 and TRBJ2-1; 8 nucleotides line up with TRBD2. This CDR3 is 16 amino acids long. Germline V CDR1 and CDR2: SGHNT, YENEEA. V trimming: 3 bases; J trimming: 12 bases; junction bases outside the gene matches: 16. CDR3 nucleotides: TGTGCCAGCAGCTTCGTGAGCGGGAGCCCGCTGTATGGGCAGTTCTTC. This codes for CASSFVSGSPLYGQFF.

The V gene is TRBV5-6, the J gene TRBJ2-5, with 9 bases identical to TRBD1. The germline CDR1 and CDR2 sequences are SGHDT and YYEEEE. V lost 6 bases and J lost 4; bases outside the gene matches: 7. The CDR3 runs to 14 residues. CDR3 loop: CASTPGTGTETQYF. The CDR3 coding sequence is TGTGCCAGCACCCCGGGGACAGGGACAGAGACCCAGTACTTC.

The chain recombines TRBV2 with TRBJ1-5; no reliable D call. V was trimmed by 6 bases and J by 3 bases, leaving 12 bases between them. This CDR3 has 14 amino acids. Germline V gene lookup returns CDR1 SNHLY and CDR2 FYNNEI. In nucleotides, the CDR3 is TGTGCCAGCAGCCTAGACGGCCTCAATCAGCCCCAGCATTTT. Its translation: CASSLDGLNQPQHF.